These T cell receptor beta chains were read from a single sample in a study of shared clonotypes between healthy human individuals. Profiling relied on immunoSEQ multiplex PCR, and the TCRdb table lists in-frame clones only, not all of them. The table has 1,100,000 or so clones, more than 75% seen once. What was sequenced was memory CD4+ T cells from PBMCs. Receptors were obtained from a man between 18 and 29 years old in good health. Some clones in this sample may be carry-over from other donors' samples. CDR3s include the opening cysteine and the closing phenylalanine or tryptophan. Fields, in order: V gene, J gene, D gene, clone size, CDR3 protein, CDR3 DNA. D genes are given only for firm matches. Not all rows give a size; the values are once, few, many and, for expanded clones, a class.

v_gene: TRBV28; j_gene: TRBJ1-5; d_gene: TRBD1; abundance: -; CDR3aa: CASSSTGGGRQPQHF; CDR3nt: TGTGCCAGCAGTTCCACAGGGGGAGGCAGGCAGCCCCAGCATTTT
v_gene: TRBV18; j_gene: TRBJ2-7; d_gene: -; abundance: -; CDR3aa: CASSPTAGASYEQYF; CDR3nt: TGTGCCAGCTCACCGACTGCAGGGGCCTCCTACGAGCAGTACTTC
v_gene: TRBV28; j_gene: TRBJ1-5; d_gene: -; abundance: -; CDR3aa: CASNIGGSGNQPQHF; CDR3nt: TGTGCCAGCAACATCGGGGGAAGCGGCAATCAGCCCCAGCATTTT
v_gene: TRBV28; j_gene: TRBJ2-5; d_gene: -; abundance: -; CDR3aa: CATVVALRGPETQYF; CDR3nt: TGTGCCACTGTGGTGGCCCTACGGGGCCCAGAGACCCAGTACTTC
v_gene: TRBV19; j_gene: TRBJ2-7; d_gene: -; abundance: -; CDR3aa: CASSESYVEYYEQYF; CDR3nt: TGTGCCAGTTCGGAATCCTACGTGGAATACTACGAGCAGTACTTC
v_gene: TRBV5-1; j_gene: TRBJ2-3; d_gene: TRBD2; abundance: -; CDR3aa: CASSSGDLAGTDTQYF; CDR3nt: TGCGCCAGCAGCTCGGGGGACCTAGCGGGTACAGATACGCAGTATTTT
v_gene: TRBV27; j_gene: TRBJ1-1; d_gene: -; abundance: -; CDR3aa: CASSLRGNTEAFF; CDR3nt: TGTGCCAGCAGTCTCAGGGGGAACACTGAAGCTTTCTTT
v_gene: TRBV5-4; j_gene: TRBJ2-1; d_gene: TRBD2; abundance: many; CDR3aa: CASSLFAFSGREQFF; CDR3nt: TGTGCCAGCAGCCTATTTGCCTTTAGCGGGAGGGAGCAGTTCTTC
v_gene: TRBV19; j_gene: TRBJ2-3; d_gene: -; abundance: -; CDR3aa: CASNRPPEEDTQYF; CDR3nt: TGTGCCAGTAATAGGCCCCCGGAGGAAGATACGCAGTATTTT
v_gene: TRBV30; j_gene: TRBJ2-3; d_gene: -; abundance: -; CDR3aa: CAWTESTDTQYF; CDR3nt: TGTGCCTGGACAGAGAGCACAGATACGCAGTATTTT
v_gene: TRBV7-8; j_gene: TRBJ2-1; d_gene: -; abundance: -; CDR3aa: CASSLARGLPFF; CDR3nt: TGTGCCAGCAGCTTAGCTCGGGGTTTGCCGTTCTTC
v_gene: TRBV18; j_gene: TRBJ1-2; d_gene: TRBD1; abundance: -; CDR3aa: CASSRTGASNGYTF; CDR3nt: TGTGCCAGCTCACGGACAGGGGCCTCGAATGGCTACACCTTC
v_gene: TRBV7-9; j_gene: TRBJ1-2; d_gene: TRBD1; abundance: -; CDR3aa: CASSGELAGGGGYTF; CDR3nt: TGTGCCAGCAGCGGGGAGTTGGCAGGGGGCGGTGGCTACACCTTC
v_gene: TRBV15; j_gene: TRBJ1-4; d_gene: TRBD1; abundance: -; CDR3aa: CATSGLPGQGVSTNEKLFF; CDR3nt: TGTGCCACCAGCGGACTACCGGGACAGGGGGTTTCAACTAATGAAAAACTGTTTTTT
v_gene: TRBV29-1; j_gene: TRBJ2-7; d_gene: -; abundance: -; CDR3aa: CSVEDGGYEQYF; CDR3nt: TGCAGCGTTGAAGATGGGGGTTACGAGCAGTACTTC
v_gene: TRBV5-4; j_gene: TRBJ2-7; d_gene: TRBD2; abundance: -; CDR3aa: CASSSSGRAAYEQYF; CDR3nt: TGTGCCAGCAGCTCTAGCGGGAGGGCCGCTTACGAGCAGTACTTC
v_gene: TRBV11-3; j_gene: TRBJ2-1; d_gene: -; abundance: -; CDR3aa: CASSLDRANEQFF; CDR3nt: TGTGCCAGCAGCTTAGATCGGGCCAATGAGCAGTTCTTC
v_gene: TRBV18; j_gene: TRBJ2-5; d_gene: -; abundance: -; CDR3aa: CASSPVTRETQYF; CDR3nt: TGTGCCAGCTCACCAGTTACTAGGGAGACCCAGTACTTC
v_gene: TRBV6-1; j_gene: TRBJ2-1; d_gene: -; abundance: -; CDR3aa: CASSEGLWDSSYNEQFF; CDR3nt: TGTGCCAGCAGTGAAGGGCTCTGGGATAGTTCCTACAATGAGCAGTTCTTC
v_gene: TRBV7-3; j_gene: TRBJ2-1; d_gene: TRBD1; abundance: -; CDR3aa: CASSLGTGADEQFF; CDR3nt: TGTGCCAGCAGCTTGGGGACAGGGGCCGATGAGCAGTTCTTC
v_gene: TRBV7-9; j_gene: TRBJ2-3; d_gene: -; abundance: -; CDR3aa: CASSQDFGTDTQYF; CDR3nt: TGTGCCAGCAGCCAAGACTTCGGCACAGATACGCAGTATTTT
v_gene: TRBV18; j_gene: TRBJ2-5; d_gene: TRBD2; abundance: -; CDR3aa: CASSPPLAGYQETQYF; CDR3nt: TGTGCCAGCTCACCACCCCTAGCGGGGTATCAAGAGACCCAGTACTTC
v_gene: TRBV18; j_gene: TRBJ2-1; d_gene: -; abundance: -; CDR3aa: CASSPSSEQFF; CDR3nt: TGTGCCAGCTCACCAAGCAGTGAGCAGTTCTTC
v_gene: TRBV5-1; j_gene: TRBJ2-5; d_gene: -; abundance: -; CDR3aa: CASSLNWGQETQYF; CDR3nt: TGCGCCAGCAGCTTGAATTGGGGGCAAGAGACCCAGTACTTC
v_gene: TRBV5-1; j_gene: TRBJ2-5; d_gene: TRBD1; abundance: -; CDR3aa: CASSRQTGNEETQYF; CDR3nt: TGCGCCAGCAGCCGACAGACAGGGAATGAAGAGACCCAGTACTTC
v_gene: TRBV5-1; j_gene: TRBJ2-1; d_gene: -; abundance: -; CDR3aa: CASSLELGHNEQFF; CDR3nt: TGCGCCAGCAGCTTGGAACTGGGGCACAATGAGCAGTTCTTC
v_gene: TRBV6-1; j_gene: TRBJ2-4; d_gene: -; abundance: -; CDR3aa: CASSEAYDSYSFFQYF; CDR3nt: TGTGCCAGCAGTGAAGCGTACGACTCCTACAGCTTTTTTCAGTACTTC
v_gene: TRBV2; j_gene: TRBJ1-6; d_gene: TRBD1; abundance: many; CDR3aa: CASSRTGANSPLHF; CDR3nt: TGTGCCAGCAGTAGGACAGGAGCTAATTCACCCCTCCACTTT
v_gene: TRBV7-9; j_gene: TRBJ2-7; d_gene: -; abundance: -; CDR3aa: CASSLESGKGYEQYF; CDR3nt: TGTGCCAGCAGCTTAGAATCTGGGAAAGGCTACGAGCAGTACTTC
v_gene: TRBV5-1; j_gene: TRBJ1-2; d_gene: -; abundance: -; CDR3aa: CASSLGEQGNGYTF; CDR3nt: TGCGCCAGCAGCTTGGGAGAACAGGGTAACGGCTACACCTTC
v_gene: TRBV27; j_gene: TRBJ2-7; d_gene: TRBD2; abundance: once; CDR3aa: CASSSLRTSGRTTYYEQYF; CDR3nt: TGTGCCAGCAGTTCCCTTCGGACTAGCGGGAGGACAACTTACTACGAGCAGTACTTC